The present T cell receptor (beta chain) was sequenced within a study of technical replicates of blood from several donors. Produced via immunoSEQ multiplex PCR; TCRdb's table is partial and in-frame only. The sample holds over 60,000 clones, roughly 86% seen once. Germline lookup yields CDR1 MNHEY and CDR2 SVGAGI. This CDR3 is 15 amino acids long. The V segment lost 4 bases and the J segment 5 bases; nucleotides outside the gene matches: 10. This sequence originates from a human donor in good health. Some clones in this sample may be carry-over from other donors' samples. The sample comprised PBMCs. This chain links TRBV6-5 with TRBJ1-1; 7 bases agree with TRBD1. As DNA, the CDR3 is TGTGCCAGCAGTTTTGGGAGACAGGGTAAGACTGAAGCTTTCTTT. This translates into CASSFGRQGKTEAFF.